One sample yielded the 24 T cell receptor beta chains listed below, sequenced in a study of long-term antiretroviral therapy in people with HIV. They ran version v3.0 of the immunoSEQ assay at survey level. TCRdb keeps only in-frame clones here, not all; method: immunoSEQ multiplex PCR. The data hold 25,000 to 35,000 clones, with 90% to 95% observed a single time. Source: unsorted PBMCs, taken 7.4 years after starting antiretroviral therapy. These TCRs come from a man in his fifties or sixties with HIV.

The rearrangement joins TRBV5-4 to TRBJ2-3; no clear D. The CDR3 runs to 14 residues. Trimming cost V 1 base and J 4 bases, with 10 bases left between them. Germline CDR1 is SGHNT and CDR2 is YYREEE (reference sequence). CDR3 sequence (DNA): TGTGCCAGCAGCTTGCCCGCTAGATCAGATACGCAGTATTTT. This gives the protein CASSLPARSDTQYF.

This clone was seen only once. The CDR3 protein is CASSGGNEKLFF. CDR3 nucleotides: TGTGCCAGCAGCGGGGGTAATGAAAAACTGTTTTTT. The chain links TRBV6-6 to TRBJ1-4; perhaps TRBD1 as D (5 bases). Germline V lookup: CDR1 MNHNY, CDR2 SVGAGI (reference sequence). Deletions cut 6 bases from V and 4 bases from J, with 6 bases between. There are 12 residues in the CDR3.

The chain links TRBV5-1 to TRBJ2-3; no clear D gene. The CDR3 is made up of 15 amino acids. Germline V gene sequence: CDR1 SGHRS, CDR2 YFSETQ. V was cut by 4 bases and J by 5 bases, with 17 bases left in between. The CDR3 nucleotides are TGCGCCAGCAGCCCAGGCGGTGGGGTTGAAGATACGCAGTATTTT. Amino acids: CASSPGGGVEDTQYF.

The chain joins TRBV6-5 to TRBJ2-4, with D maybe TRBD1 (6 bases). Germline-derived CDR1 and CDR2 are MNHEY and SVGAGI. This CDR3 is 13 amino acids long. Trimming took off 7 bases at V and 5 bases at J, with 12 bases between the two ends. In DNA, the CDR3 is TGTGCCAGCACAGGGGCGACCGAAAACATTCAGTACTTC. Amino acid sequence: CASTGATENIQYF.

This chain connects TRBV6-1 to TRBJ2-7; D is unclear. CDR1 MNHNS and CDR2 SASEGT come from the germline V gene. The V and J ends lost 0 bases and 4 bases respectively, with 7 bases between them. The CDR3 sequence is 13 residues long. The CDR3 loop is CASSEARSYEQYF. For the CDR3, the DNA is TGTGCCAGCAGTGAAGCGCGCAGTTACGAGCAGTACTTC.

CDR3 bases: TGTGCCAGCAGTCCTAGCGGGGGGCCCTGGGATGAGCAGTTCTTC. It specifies CASSPSGGPWDEQFF. This chain links TRBV27 with TRBJ2-1; 11 nucleotides agree with TRBD2. Per germline, CDR1 MNHEY and CDR2 SMNVEV (reference sequence). V lost 5 bases to trimming and J lost 8 bases; unmatched junction nucleotides: 8. The length of the CDR3 is 15 residues.

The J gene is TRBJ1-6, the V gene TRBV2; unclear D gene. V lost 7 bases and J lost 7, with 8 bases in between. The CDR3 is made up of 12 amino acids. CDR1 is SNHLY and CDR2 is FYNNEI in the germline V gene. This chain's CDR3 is CASTTQNSPLHF. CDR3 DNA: TGTGCCAGCACTACACAGAATTCACCCCTCCACTTT.

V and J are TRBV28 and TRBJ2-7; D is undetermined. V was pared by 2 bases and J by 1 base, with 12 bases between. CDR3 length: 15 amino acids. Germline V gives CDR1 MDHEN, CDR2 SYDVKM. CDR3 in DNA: TGTGCCAGCAGTTTAATTCGGGTGCCGTCCTACGAGCAGTACTTC. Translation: CASSLIRVPSYEQYF.

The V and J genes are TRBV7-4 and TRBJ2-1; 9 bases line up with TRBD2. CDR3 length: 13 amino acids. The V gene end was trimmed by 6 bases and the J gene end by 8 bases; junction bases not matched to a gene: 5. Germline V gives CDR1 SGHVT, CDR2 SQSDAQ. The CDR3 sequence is CASRGGGADEQFF. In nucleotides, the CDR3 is TGTGCCAGCAGGGGCGGGGGGGCCGATGAGCAGTTCTTC. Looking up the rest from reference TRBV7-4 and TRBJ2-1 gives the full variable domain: GAGVSQSPRYKVAKRGRDVALRCDSISGHVTLYWYRQTLGQGSEVLTYSQSDAQRDKSGRPSGRFSAERPERSVSTLKIQRTEQGDSAVYLCASRGGGADEQFFGPGTRLTVL.

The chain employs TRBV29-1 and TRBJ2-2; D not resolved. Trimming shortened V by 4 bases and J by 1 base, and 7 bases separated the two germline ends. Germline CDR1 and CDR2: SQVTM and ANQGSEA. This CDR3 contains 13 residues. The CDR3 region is CSVGDENTGELFF. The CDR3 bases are TGCAGCGTTGGCGACGAGAACACCGGGGAGCTGTTTTTT.

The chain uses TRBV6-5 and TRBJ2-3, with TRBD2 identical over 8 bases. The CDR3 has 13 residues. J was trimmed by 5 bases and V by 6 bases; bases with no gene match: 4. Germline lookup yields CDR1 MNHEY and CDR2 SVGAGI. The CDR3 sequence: CASRTLAGDTQYF. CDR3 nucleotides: TGTGCCAGCAGAACTCTAGCGGGAGATACGCAGTATTTT.

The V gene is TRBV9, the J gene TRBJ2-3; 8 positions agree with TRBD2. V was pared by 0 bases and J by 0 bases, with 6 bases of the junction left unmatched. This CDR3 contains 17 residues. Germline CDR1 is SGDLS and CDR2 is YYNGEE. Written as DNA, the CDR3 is TGTGCCAGCAGCGTAGAAAGCGGGGGTGCTAGCACAGATACGCAGTATTTT. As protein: CASSVESGGASTDTQYF. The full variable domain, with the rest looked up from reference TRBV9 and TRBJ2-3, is DSGVTQTPKHLITATGQRVTLRCSPRSGDLSVYWYQQSLDQGLQFLIQYYNGEERAKGNILERFSAQQFPDLHSELNLSSLELGDSALYFCASSVESGGASTDTQYFGPGTRLTVL.

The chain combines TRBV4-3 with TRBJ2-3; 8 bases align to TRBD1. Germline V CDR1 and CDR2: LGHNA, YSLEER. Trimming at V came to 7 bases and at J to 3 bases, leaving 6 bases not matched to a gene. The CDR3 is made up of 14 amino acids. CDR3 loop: CASNQDRATDTQYF. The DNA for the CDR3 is TGCGCCAGCAACCAGGACAGGGCGACAGATACGCAGTATTTT.

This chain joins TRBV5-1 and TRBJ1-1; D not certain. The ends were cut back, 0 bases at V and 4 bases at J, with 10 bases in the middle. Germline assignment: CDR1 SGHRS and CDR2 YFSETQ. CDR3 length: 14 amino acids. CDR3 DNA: TGCGCCAGCAGCTTGGCCGGGGTAATCACTGAAGCTTTCTTT. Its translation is CASSLAGVITEAFF. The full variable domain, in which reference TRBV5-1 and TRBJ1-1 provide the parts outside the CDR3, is KAGVTQTPRYLIKTRGQQVTLSCSPISGHRSVSWYQQTPGQGLQFLFEYFSETQRNKGNFPGRFSGRQFSNSRSEMNVSTLELGDSALYLCASSLAGVITEAFFGQGTRLTVV.

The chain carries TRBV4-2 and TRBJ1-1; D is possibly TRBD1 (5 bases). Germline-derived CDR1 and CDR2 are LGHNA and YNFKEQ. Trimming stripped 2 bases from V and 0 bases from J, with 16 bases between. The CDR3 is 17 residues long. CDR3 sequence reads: CASSQPGRVTMNTEAFF. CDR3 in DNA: TGTGCCAGCAGCCAACCGGGCAGGGTGACCATGAACACTGAAGCTTTCTTT.

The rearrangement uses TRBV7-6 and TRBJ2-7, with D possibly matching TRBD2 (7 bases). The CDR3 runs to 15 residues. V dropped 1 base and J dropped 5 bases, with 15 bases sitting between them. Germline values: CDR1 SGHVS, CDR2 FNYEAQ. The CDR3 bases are TGTGCCAGCAGCTTAGGGGGGGGCCGAATAGACGAGCAGTACTTC. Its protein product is CASSLGGGRIDEQYF.

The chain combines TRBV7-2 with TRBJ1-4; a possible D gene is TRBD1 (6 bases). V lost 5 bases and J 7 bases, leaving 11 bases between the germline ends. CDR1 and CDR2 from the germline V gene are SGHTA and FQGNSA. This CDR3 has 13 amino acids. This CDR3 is CASSPKGGEKLFF. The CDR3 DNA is TGTGCCAGCAGCCCGAAGGGGGGTGAAAAACTGTTTTTT.

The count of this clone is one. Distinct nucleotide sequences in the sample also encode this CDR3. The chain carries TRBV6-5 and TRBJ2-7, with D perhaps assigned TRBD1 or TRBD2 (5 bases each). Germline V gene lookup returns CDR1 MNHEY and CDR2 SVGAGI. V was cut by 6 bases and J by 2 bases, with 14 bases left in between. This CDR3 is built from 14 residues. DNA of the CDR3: TGTGCCAGCAGCCCCGGGGACGGAACCTACGAGCAGTACTTC. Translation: CASSPGDGTYEQYF.

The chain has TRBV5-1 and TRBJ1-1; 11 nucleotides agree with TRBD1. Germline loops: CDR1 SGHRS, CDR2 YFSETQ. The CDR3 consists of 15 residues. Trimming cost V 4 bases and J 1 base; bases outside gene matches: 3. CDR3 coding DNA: TGCGCCAGCAGCATGGGGACAGGGGGGAACACTGAAGCTTTCTTT. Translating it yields CASSMGTGGNTEAFF.

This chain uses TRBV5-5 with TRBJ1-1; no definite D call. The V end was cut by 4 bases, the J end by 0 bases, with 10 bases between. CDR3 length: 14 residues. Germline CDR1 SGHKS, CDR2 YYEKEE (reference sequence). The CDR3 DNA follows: TGTGCCAGCAGCCCAACGCCAGTGAACACTGAAGCTTTCTTT. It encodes CASSPTPVNTEAFF.

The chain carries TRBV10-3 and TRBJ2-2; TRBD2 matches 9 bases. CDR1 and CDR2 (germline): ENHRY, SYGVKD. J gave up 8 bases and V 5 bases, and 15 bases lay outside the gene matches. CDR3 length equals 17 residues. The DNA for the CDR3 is TGTGCCATCAGTCCTGTTGAGCGGGGGGCCCCGGCAGGGGAGCTGTTTTTT. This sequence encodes CAISPVERGAPAGELFF.

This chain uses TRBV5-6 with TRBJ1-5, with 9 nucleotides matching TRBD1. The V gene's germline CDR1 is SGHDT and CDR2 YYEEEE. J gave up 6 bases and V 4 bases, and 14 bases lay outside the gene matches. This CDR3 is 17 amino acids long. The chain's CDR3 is CASSPPDRGGYTQPQHF. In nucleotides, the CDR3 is TGTGCCAGCAGCCCTCCGGACAGGGGAGGGTACACTCAGCCCCAGCATTTT. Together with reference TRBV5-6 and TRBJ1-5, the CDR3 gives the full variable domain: DAGVTQSPTHLIKTRGQQVTLRCSPKSGHDTVSWYQQALGQGPQFIFQYYEEEERQRGNFPDRFSGHQFPNYSSELNVNALLLGDSALYLCASSPPDRGGYTQPQHFGDGTRLSIL.

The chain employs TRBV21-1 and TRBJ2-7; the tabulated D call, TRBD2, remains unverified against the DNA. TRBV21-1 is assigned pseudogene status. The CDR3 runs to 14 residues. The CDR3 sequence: CASAPLRKLYEQYF. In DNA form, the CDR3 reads TGTGCCAGCGCACCTCTTCGTAAGCTTTACGAGCAGTACTTC.

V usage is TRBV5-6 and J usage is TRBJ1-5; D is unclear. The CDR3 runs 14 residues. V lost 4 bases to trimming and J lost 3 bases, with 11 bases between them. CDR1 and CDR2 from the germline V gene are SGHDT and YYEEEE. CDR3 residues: CASSPGPFNQPQHF. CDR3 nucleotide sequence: TGTGCCAGCAGCCCCGGGCCATTCAATCAGCCCCAGCATTTT.